This T cell receptor (beta chain) was captured by sequencing in a study of synovial regulatory T cells in juvenile arthritis. Whole-study results and caveats: iaTreg TCR repertoires were largely private across patients and partially overlapped synovial Teff and blood CPL. CDR3 overlap with synovial Tregs was higher for iaTregs than other blood Tregs.

Profiling relied on immunoSEQ multiplex PCR, and the TCRdb table lists in-frame clones only, not all of them. Its listing shows about 2,500 clones. Measured by frequency, this clone is medium-sized. Its antigen is as yet unknown. Synovial fluid was collected with matched peripheral blood from each patient with active arthritis. Donors were 11 juvenile idiopathic arthritis patients with active disease. The sample taken for sequencing was Treg cells from the synovium. This clonotype was sampled from a donor under 30 with juvenile idiopathic arthritis.

The chain's CDR3 is CSANRDETQYF. J is TRBJ2-5 and V is TRBV29-1; TCRdb indicates TRBD1, and absent DNA this call remains unverified. The CDR3 is made up of 11 amino acids. No DNA was logged. Germline V gene sequence: CDR1 SQVTM, CDR2 ANQGSEA.